The clone carrying this T cell receptor (beta chain) was seen at least ten times. Its antigen is unidentified. The record originates from a study of blood T cells in healthy people across ages. Each of the donors had approximately 10 milliliters of peripheral blood drawn into EDTA-treated Vacutainer tubes. Per the germline V gene, CDR1 is ENHRY and CDR2 is SYGVKD. This CDR3 spans 14 amino acids. Trimming pared 6 bases from V and 4 bases from J, leaving 15 bases between. Study results and caveats: Researchers deemed the diversity estimates from one million T cells underestimates. Researchers said unsorted PBMCs prevented a conclusive naive versus antigen-experienced comparison.

Together with a sample-barcoded 5' primer, a J-beta primer mix was included in a second PCR lasting roughly 6 to 12 cycles. Any given sample supplied a minimum of 3 million CDR3-containing paired-end reads. TCRdb redid the calling of the 5' RACE reads with MiXCR, one entry per CDR3 protein. Of more than 1 million distinct CDR3 sequences in the sample, roughly 45% were seen once. Material for sequencing was blood. V and J are TRBV10-3 and TRBJ2-5, with D perhaps being TRBD1 or TRBD2 (5 bases each). This sequence originates from a woman aged 60-70 years in good health. The CDR3, as DNA: TGTGCCATCAGGCAGGCCGGGGACGGAGAGACCCAGTACTTC. Translated: CAIRQAGDGETQYF.